Following are 27 T cell receptor beta chains from one sample sequenced in a study of vaccination effects on CD4 cells after COVID-19 (dated by TCRdb to between 2021 and 2024). No cognate antigen is known for these TCRs. The library was obtained by the immunoSEQ multiplex PCR assay. TCRdb obtained this table from immuneACCESS and retained in-frame rearrangements with V and J assigned. These tables miss some clones; where compared with another copy, unresolved V genes account for less than half of the shortfall, and the remainder is unexplained. The sample includes tens of thousands of clones, with about two thirds observed a single time. 16% of the sample is held by the ten biggest clonotypes. To identify antigen-specific CD4+ T cell clonotypes by their expansion, the ViraFEST assay first stimulated PBMC with viral peptide pools and then applied TCR sequencing. After approximately eleven days of culture, CD4+ T cells were isolated with the EasySep CD4+ T cell isolation kit.

The specimen comprised CD4+ T cells from PBMCs cultured with HCoV-229E spike peptides, sampled before COVID-19 vaccination. The cell subset or site label of this sample denotes: HCoV-229E spike overlapping peptide pool stimulation. The receptors shown here come from a human donor who received a COVID-19 vaccine.

The chain employs TRBV19 and TRBJ1-5; the D gene is possibly TRBD1 (6 bases). The V end lost 2 bases, the J end lost 3 bases, and 11 bases lay between the germline ends. Germline assignment: CDR1 LNHDA and CDR2 SQIVND (reference sequence). The CDR3 runs to 15 residues. Here the CDR3 DNA reads TGTGCCAGTAGTATAAGCACAGGGTCCAATCAGCCCCAGCATTTT. It yields the protein CASSISTGSNQPQHF.

V and J are TRBV6-1 and TRBJ1-4; the D gene is possibly TRBD1 (5 bases). The V gene lost 2 bases and the J gene lost 7 bases, with 11 bases spanning the gap. This CDR3 is built from 14 residues. Looked up from germline, CDR1 is MNHNS and CDR2 is SASEGT. CDR3 sequence reads: CASSERRDGEKLFF. The CDR3 nucleotides read TGTGCCAGCAGTGAACGCAGGGATGGTGAAAAACTGTTTTTT.

The chain combines TRBV4-1 with TRBJ2-3, with D uncertain. Germline V gene sequence: CDR1 MGHRA, CDR2 YSYEKL. The ends were cut back, 0 bases at V and 2 bases at J, with 18 bases in the middle. The length of the CDR3 is 18 residues. CDR3 bases: TGCGCCAGCAGCCAAGAGTTTTTGGACCTCCTACACACAGATACGCAGTATTTT. This encodes CASSQEFLDLLHTDTQYF.

The chain combines TRBV3-1 (or the pseudogene TRBV3-2) with TRBJ1-6; 7 bases agree with TRBD1. Germline-derived CDR1 and CDR2 are LGHDT and YNNKEL (reference sequence). Trimming cost V 4 bases and J 10 bases; bases outside gene matches: 4. CDR3 length: 13 residues. CDR3 nucleotides: TGTGCCAGCAGCCTACAGGGGATCTCACCCCTCCACTTT. Amino acid sequence: CASSLQGISPLHF.

The V call is TRBV5-1, the J call TRBJ1-4; D not resolved. This CDR3 has 16 amino acids. Germline-derived CDR1 and CDR2 are SGHRS and YFSETQ. The V and J ends lost 0 bases and 0 bases respectively, with 9 bases between them. The CDR3 nucleotides are TGCGCCAGCAGCTTGGGGCAGTTGGCAACTAATGAAAAACTGTTTTTT. Its protein is CASSLGQLATNEKLFF.

This chain joins TRBV29-1 and TRBJ2-3; 10 bases agree with TRBD2. Germline-derived CDR1 and CDR2 are SQVTM and ANQGSEA. This CDR3 spans 15 amino acids. The J segment lost 0 bases and the V segment lost 6 bases, leaving 6 bases of the junction unmatched. The chain's CDR3 is CSVRTLAGSTDTQYF. CDR3 bases: TGCAGCGTCCGAACACTAGCGGGGAGCACAGATACGCAGTATTTT.

This clone is a singleton in its sample. The gene calls are TRBV5-1 and TRBJ2-5; D gene unclear. V was shortened by 7 bases and J by 2 bases, with 9 bases between the two germline ends. The CDR3 runs to 12 residues. Per the germline V gene, CDR1 is SGHRS and CDR2 is YFSETQ. The CDR3 DNA follows: TGCGCCAGCGAAGGGTCGCAAGAGACCCAGTACTTC. Residues: CASEGSQETQYF.

The chain is built from TRBV4-1 and TRBJ2-1; the match to TRBD2 covers 12 bases. In germline, CDR1 is MGHRA, CDR2 YSYEKL. The CDR3 has 17 amino acids. With 1 base clipped from V and 7 bases from J, the junction kept 8 bases outside the gene matches. CDR3 sequence: CASSQGRLAGVRNEQFF. The CDR3 region has the DNA TGCGCCAGCAGCCAAGGGCGACTAGCGGGAGTAAGGAATGAGCAGTTCTTC.

V and J are TRBV7-2 and TRBJ2-1; no clear D. From germline, CDR1 is SGHTA and CDR2 FQGNSA. Trimming left V 5 bases short and J 8 bases short, with 10 bases between. The CDR3 has 12 amino acids. The CDR3 region is CASSQVTDEQFF. The DNA for the CDR3 is TGTGCCAGCAGCCAAGTTACGGATGAGCAGTTCTTC.

The chain is built from TRBV19 and TRBJ1-5; D uncertain. The length of the CDR3 is 13 residues. CDR1 and CDR2 from the germline V gene are LNHDA and SQIVND (reference sequence). V gave up 7 bases and J gave up 6 bases, with 13 bases separating them. Here the CDR3 DNA reads TGTGCCAGTACCGGCGGGCGCACTCAGCCCCAGCATTTT. Its protein product is CASTGGRTQPQHF.

This chain links TRBV29-1 with TRBJ2-7; 10 bases fit TRBD2. The CDR3 length is 14 residues. Germline assignment: CDR1 SQVTM and CDR2 ANQGSEA. With V trimmed by 7 bases and J by 3 bases, 9 bases remained unmatched. The CDR3 protein is CSAGLGLADYEQYF. CDR3 bases: TGCAGCGCCGGTTTAGGACTAGCGGACTACGAGCAGTACTTC.

The chain recombines TRBV29-1 with TRBJ1-1; D remains unclear. The CDR3 covers 14 residues. The germline V gene encodes CDR1 SQVTM and CDR2 ANQGSEA. V lost 2 bases and J lost 2, with 12 bases in between. The CDR3 is CSVERPYLNTEAFF. The CDR3 DNA reads TGCAGCGTTGAAAGACCCTACCTTAACACTGAAGCTTTCTTT.

This clone was observed a few times. This chain joins TRBV6-5 and TRBJ1-2; D possibly corresponds to TRBD1 (6 bases). V was trimmed by 6 bases and J by 4 bases, leaving 12 bases between them. Germline-derived CDR1 and CDR2 are MNHEY and SVGAGI. The CDR3 totals 13 residues. CDR3 region: CASRLGQSYGYTF. CDR3 in DNA: TGTGCCAGCAGGCTCGGACAGTCCTATGGCTACACCTTC.

The chain uses TRBV29-1 and TRBJ1-2; D unresolved. V was shortened by 7 bases and J by 5 bases, with 20 bases between the two germline ends. This CDR3 is built from 14 residues. Germline CDR1 is SQVTM and CDR2 is ANQGSEA. This CDR3 reads CSATVLLKGYGYTF. CDR3 sequence (DNA): TGCAGCGCAACGGTGTTGTTGAAAGGATATGGCTACACCTTC.

This clone was seen a single time. The chain is built from TRBV29-1 and TRBJ2-4; D is ambiguous. V was clipped by 5 bases and J by 4 bases, with 12 bases between them. The CDR3 extends over 13 amino acids. Germline loops: CDR1 SQVTM, CDR2 ANQGSEA. The CDR3 is CSVITDTKNIQYF. CDR3 DNA: TGCAGCGTTATAACCGACACGAAAAACATTCAGTACTTC. Supplemented by reference TRBV29-1 and TRBJ2-4, the full variable domain reads SAVISQKPSRDICQRGTSLTIQCQVDSQVTMMFWYRQQPGQSLTLIATANQGSEATYESGFVIDKFPISRPNLTFSTLTVSNMSPEDSSIYLCSVITDTKNIQYFGAGTRLSVL.

The rearrangement joins TRBV2 to TRBJ1-1; a weak D match, TRBD1 (6 bases). The CDR3 has 13 amino acids. V was pared by 4 bases and J by 1 base, with 7 bases between. The germline V gene encodes CDR1 SNHLY and CDR2 FYNNEI. The CDR3 nucleotides read TGTGCCAGCAGTGCAGGGGAGAACACTGAAGCTTTCTTT. As protein: CASSAGENTEAFF.

The chain combines TRBV5-5 with TRBJ1-2; a possible D gene is TRBD1 (6 bases). The V end lost 2 bases, the J end lost 5 bases, and 16 bases lay between the germline ends. The CDR3 loop spans 15 amino acids. In germline, CDR1 is SGHKS, CDR2 YYEKEE (reference sequence). The CDR3 region is CASSFSQGQGYGYTF. The CDR3 nucleotides read TGTGCCAGCAGCTTTTCGCAGGGCCAGGGGTATGGCTACACCTTC.

The chain carries TRBV5-6 and TRBJ2-5; 8 bases are shared with TRBD2. CDR1 SGHDT and CDR2 YYEEEE come from the germline V gene. This CDR3 is 17 amino acids long. After removal of 2 bases from V and 1 base from J, the junction contained 10 bases not matched to a gene. The CDR3 protein is CASSFRNSLAGQETQYF. The CDR3 DNA follows: TGTGCCAGCAGCTTTCGAAACAGTCTAGCGGGCCAAGAGACCCAGTACTTC. The complete variable domain, with remaining parts taken from reference TRBV5-6 and TRBJ2-5, reads DAGVTQSPTHLIKTRGQQVTLRCSPKSGHDTVSWYQQALGQGPQFIFQYYEEEERQRGNFPDRFSGHQFPNYSSELNVNALLLGDSALYLCASSFRNSLAGQETQYFGPGTRLLVL.

The rearrangement links TRBV5-1 to TRBJ1-6; unclear D gene. This CDR3 has 13 residues. CDR1 and CDR2 (germline): SGHRS, YFSETQ. Between the trimmed V and J ends, which lost 6 bases and 8 bases, there was a span of 12 bases. CDR3: CASTYRGDSPLHF. The CDR3 coding sequence is TGCGCCAGCACCTATCGGGGTGATTCACCCCTCCACTTT.

The gene calls are TRBV13 and TRBJ2-5, with D uncertain. Between the trimmed V and J ends, which lost 4 bases and 4 bases, there was a span of 7 bases. The CDR3 is 12 amino acids. Germline assignment: CDR1 PRHDT and CDR2 FYEKMQ (reference sequence). CDR3 sequence reads: CASSSGIETQYF. The DNA of the CDR3 is TGTGCCAGCAGCTCGGGTATAGAGACCCAGTACTTC. The full variable domain, rest sourced from reference TRBV13 and TRBJ2-5, is AAGVIQSPRHLIKEKRETATLKCYPIPRHDTVYWYQQGPGQDPQFLISFYEKMQSDKGSIPDRFSAQQFSDYHSELNMSSLELGDSALYFCASSSGIETQYFGPGTRLLVL.

V gene TRBV20-1 combines with J gene TRBJ2-7, with TRBD2 matching 8 bases. V lost 3 bases, J lost 5 bases, and 6 bases stayed unmatched. The CDR3 is made up of 13 amino acids. Germline V gene data show CDR1 as DFQATT and CDR2 as SNEGSKA (reference sequence). Here the CDR3 reads CSASSGGPNEQYF. CDR3 sequence (DNA): TGCAGTGCTAGTTCGGGAGGGCCCAACGAGCAGTACTTC.

The rearrangement uses TRBV5-1 and TRBJ1-4; 8 nucleotides line up with TRBD1. Germline V gene lookup returns CDR1 SGHRS and CDR2 YFSETQ. V trimming: 1 base; J trimming: 3 bases; junction bases outside the gene matches: 2. This CDR3 is built from 15 residues. This CDR3 reads CASSLSGQANEKLFF. The CDR3 nucleotides read TGCGCCAGCAGCTTGTCGGGACAGGCTAATGAAAAACTGTTTTTT.

The chain uses TRBV9 and TRBJ2-1, with 9 positions matching TRBD2. This CDR3 is built from 17 residues. CDR1 SGDLS and CDR2 YYNGEE come from the germline V gene. The trim removed 1 base at V and 9 bases at J, leaving 14 bases unmatched. DNA for the CDR3: TGTGCCAGCAGCGTATCCGGGACTAGCCTGGGGTTAGGTGAGCAGTTCTTC. Translated: CASSVSGTSLGLGEQFF.

The V and J genes are TRBV5-6 and TRBJ2-5; D is undetermined. The germline V and J ends were trimmed by 3 bases and 1 base, with 13 bases remaining between them. CDR3 length equals 15 residues. Germline loops: CDR1 SGHDT, CDR2 YYEEEE. The CDR3 DNA follows: TGTGCCAGCAGCTCCCAACCAACAGTCCAAGAGACCCAGTACTTC. This translates into CASSSQPTVQETQYF.

The chain links TRBV24-1 to TRBJ2-2, with TRBD1 matching 10 bases. J gave up 1 base and V 9 bases, and 4 bases lay outside the gene matches. The CDR3 runs to 15 residues. Per germline, CDR1 KGHDR and CDR2 SFDVKD. CDR3 loop: CATQRDRGNTGELFF. The CDR3 DNA reads TGTGCCACCCAGCGGGACAGGGGGAACACCGGGGAGCTGTTTTTT.

This clone was observed a single time. The V call is TRBV2, the J call TRBJ2-5; D might be TRBD1 (5 bases). The CDR3 consists of 15 residues. Germline V CDR1 and CDR2: SNHLY, FYNNEI. The V and J ends lost 6 bases and 5 bases respectively, with 19 bases between them. The CDR3 coding sequence is TGTGCCAGCAGGGCCCGCCAGGCAGGGCGGGAGACCCAGTACTTC. As protein: CASRARQAGRETQYF. Using reference TRBV2 and TRBJ2-5 for the parts outside the CDR3, the full variable domain is EPEVTQTPSHQVTQMGQEVILRCVPISNHLYFYWYRQILGQKVEFLVSFYNNEISEKSEIFDDQFSVERPDGSNFTLKIRSTKLEDSAMYFCASRARQAGRETQYFGPGTRLLVL.

V usage is TRBV12-3 or TRBV12-4 and J usage is TRBJ2-5; D may match TRBD1 or TRBD2 (5 bases each). The CDR3 is made up of 13 amino acids. V lost 2 bases, J lost 5 bases, and 9 bases lay in between. For the CDR3, the DNA is TGTGCCAGCAGTTTATGGGGGAGCGAGACCCAGTACTTC. Its translation: CASSLWGSETQYF.